Below, 25 T cell receptor beta chains from the same sample are listed, as sequenced in a study of shared clonotypes between healthy human individuals (dated by TCRdb to the early 2020s). The method behind the library was the immunoSEQ multiplex PCR assay. Drawn from immuneACCESS, this table holds only the in-frame rearrangements with V and J called that TCRdb kept. Clones are partly lost; checked studies trace under half to an unresolved V gene and leave the rest unexplained. The sample table shows some 2.3 million clones, and 93% are seen once. The ten top clones hold approximately 0.4% of the sample. The sequenced sample consisted of naive CD4+ T cells from PBMCs. The cell subset or site label on this specimen signifies: CD45RA+ positively selected. The source of these receptors is a man between 18 and 35 years old in good health. Some clones in this sample may be carry-over from other donors' samples.

With respect to this clone: This sample includes further DNA sequences coding for the same CDR3. This rearrangement joins TRBV7-3 to TRBJ2-1; TRBD1 might be the D (6 bases). The V gene's germline CDR1 is SGHTA and CDR2 FQGTGA. The CDR3 is 13 residues long. Trimming left V 4 bases short and J 4 bases short, with 8 bases between. This CDR3 reads CASSSDRYNEQFF. The CDR3 bases are TGTGCCAGCAGCTCCGACAGGTACAATGAGCAGTTCTTC.

V usage is TRBV9 and J usage is TRBJ2-1; D call uncertain. Trimming removed 1 base at V and 9 bases at J, with 11 bases between. The germline CDR1 and CDR2 sequences are SGDLS and YYNGEE. The CDR3 covers 13 residues. In DNA, the CDR3 is TGTGCCAGCAGCGTAAACCCGCTCGGTGAGCAGTTCTTC. This sequence encodes CASSVNPLGEQFF.

The V gene is TRBV18, the J gene TRBJ2-2; D possibly corresponds to TRBD2 (5 bases). CDR1 and CDR2 from the germline V gene are KGHSH and LQKENI. This CDR3 region has 18 residues. Trimming cost V 1 base and J 0 bases, with 15 bases left between them. CDR3 amino acids: CASSPRIPGLTNTGELFF. CDR3 in DNA: TGTGCCAGCTCACCACGAATCCCTGGACTTACGAACACCGGGGAGCTGTTTTTT.

The chain recombines TRBV9 with TRBJ2-3, with TRBD2 matching 7 bases. The ends lost 0 bases at V and 0 bases at J; junction bases unmatched: 7. Germline V gene lookup returns CDR1 SGDLS and CDR2 YYNGEE. The CDR3 covers 17 residues. CDR3 in DNA: TGTGCCAGCAGCGTAGTAGGGGCTAGCGGAAGCACAGATACGCAGTATTTT. Translating gives CASSVVGASGSTDTQYF.

V usage is TRBV11-2 and J usage is TRBJ2-5, with 9 bases aligning to TRBD1. The CDR3 is 14 residues long. Trimming removed 9 bases from V and 5 bases from J; junction bases left unmatched: 10. Germline-derived CDR1 and CDR2 are SGHAT and FQNNGV. The CDR3 region is CASSHRGRIETQYF. DNA of the CDR3: TGTGCCAGTTCCCACAGGGGGCGAATCGAGACCCAGTACTTC.

Worth noting for this clone: Additional DNA sequences in this sample encode the identical CDR3. The V call is TRBV28, the J call TRBJ2-1, with D unclear. The CDR3 totals 11 residues. With 2 bases removed from V and 7 bases from J, the gap between germline ends came to 3 bases. Germline V gene lookup returns CDR1 MDHEN and CDR2 SYDVKM. The CDR3 region is CASSLANEQFF. Written as DNA, the CDR3 is TGTGCCAGCAGTTTAGCTAATGAGCAGTTCTTC. The full variable domain, its missing parts supplied by reference TRBV28 and TRBJ2-1, is DVKVTQSSRYLVKRTGEKVFLECVQDMDHENMFWYRQDPGLGLRLIYFSYDVKMKEKGDIPEGYSVSREKKERFSLILESASTNQTSMYLCASSLANEQFFGPGTRLTVL.

CDR3: CASSLTSSKETQYF. The DNA for the CDR3 is TGTGCCAGCAGCTTGACTAGCAGCAAAGAGACCCAGTACTTC. V usage is TRBV9 and J usage is TRBJ2-5; 7 positions agree with TRBD2. CDR1 SGDLS and CDR2 YYNGEE come from the germline V gene. There are 14 residues in the CDR3. Trimming at V came to 4 bases and at J to 3 bases, leaving 6 bases not matched to a gene.

This chain joins TRBV19 and TRBJ2-7; 9 nucleotides match TRBD1. Germline assignment: CDR1 LNHDA and CDR2 SQIVND (reference sequence). This CDR3 has 16 residues. The V gene end was trimmed by 6 bases and the J gene end by 4 bases; junction bases not matched to a gene: 13. The CDR3 sequence: CASSPRAGQGRYEQYF. The CDR3 nucleotides read TGTGCCAGTAGCCCCCGAGCGGGACAGGGAAGATACGAGCAGTACTTC.

This sequence joins TRBV7-9 and TRBJ1-1, with D perhaps matching TRBD1 (5 bases). Trimming pared 1 base from V and 6 bases from J, leaving 12 bases between. This CDR3 contains 14 residues. Germline values: CDR1 SEHNR, CDR2 FQNEAQ (reference sequence). Here the CDR3 reads CASSLEVGPAEAFF. The CDR3 coding sequence is TGTGCCAGCAGCTTAGAAGTGGGGCCGGCTGAAGCTTTCTTT.

The V call is TRBV20-1, the J call TRBJ2-3; weak D call: TRBD2 (5 bases). Germline CDR1 reads DFQATT; CDR2 reads SNEGSKA (reference sequence). Trimming left V 5 bases short and J 10 bases short, with 10 bases between. This CDR3 contains 10 residues. The chain's CDR3 is CSAPGESQYF. The CDR3 bases are TGCAGTGCTCCCGGGGAGTCGCAGTATTTT.

The V and J genes are TRBV29-1 and TRBJ2-2; D remains ambiguous. V lost 4 bases, J lost 7 bases, and 13 bases lay in between. The CDR3 is 13 amino acids. Looked up from germline, CDR1 is SQVTM and CDR2 is ANQGSEA. The CDR3 loop reads CSVGSPRGGELFF. The CDR3 DNA reads TGCAGCGTTGGCAGCCCTCGAGGCGGGGAGCTGTTTTTT.

This chain joins TRBV6-6 and TRBJ2-7; D is undetermined. V was cut by 4 bases and J by 6 bases, with 10 bases left in between. This CDR3 has 12 amino acids. The V gene's germline CDR1 is MNHNY and CDR2 SVGAGI (reference sequence). Here the CDR3 reads CASSWSPGEQYF. In DNA, the CDR3 is TGTGCCAGCAGTTGGTCCCCAGGCGAGCAGTACTTC.

The rearrangement links TRBV7-6 to TRBJ2-3; D is perhaps TRBD2 (5 bases). V was trimmed by 5 bases and J by 1 base, leaving 13 bases between them. From germline, CDR1 is SGHVS and CDR2 FNYEAQ. This CDR3 region has 15 residues. In nucleotides, the CDR3 is TGTGCCAGCAGCCCCCGAAGAGCGGGCACAGATACGCAGTATTTT. Translating gives CASSPRRAGTDTQYF.

This rearrangement joins TRBV9 to TRBJ2-7; D remains unclear. Trimming pared 4 bases from V and 0 bases from J, leaving 11 bases between. From germline, CDR1 is SGDLS and CDR2 YYNGEE. The CDR3 totals 14 residues. The CDR3 spells CASSRTQSSYEQYF. The CDR3 nucleotides read TGTGCCAGCAGCCGGACGCAGAGCTCCTACGAGCAGTACTTC.

This clone was found once. The genes are TRBV5-5 and TRBJ2-7; D ambiguous. Trimming removed 4 bases at V and 4 bases at J, with 12 bases between. The CDR3 covers 13 residues. Germline CDR1 and CDR2: SGHKS and YYEKEE (reference sequence). CDR3 in DNA: TGTGCCAGCAGCCCCTCAGGCGTTTACGAGCAGTACTTC. Translating it yields CASSPSGVYEQYF.

V and J are TRBV14 and TRBJ2-2; maybe TRBD1 (5 bases). The CDR3 is made up of 17 amino acids. V was pared by 4 bases and J by 3 bases, with 18 bases between. In germline, CDR1 is SGHDN, CDR2 FVKESK. The CDR3 region has the DNA TGTGCCAGCAGCCTTTCCCTCCGGGCAGGGCACACCGGGGAGCTGTTTTTT. The encoded protein is CASSLSLRAGHTGELFF.

The chain joins TRBV30 to TRBJ2-5; D may be TRBD2 (6 bases). There are 13 residues in the CDR3. Looked up from germline, CDR1 is GTSNPN and CDR2 is SVGIG (reference sequence). The ends were cut back, 5 bases at V and 3 bases at J, with 13 bases in the middle. The CDR3 reads CAWAGIRKETQYF. The CDR3 DNA reads as TGTGCCTGGGCGGGGATTCGGAAAGAGACCCAGTACTTC.

This chain uses TRBV4-1 with TRBJ2-1; 9 nucleotides agree with TRBD2. The CDR3 has 13 residues. The ends lost 10 bases at V and 8 bases at J; junction bases unmatched: 9. The germline CDR1 and CDR2 sequences are MGHRA and YSYEKL. CDR3 bases: TGCGCCACCGGGCTAGCGGGACTAGATGAGCAGTTCTTC. It codes for CATGLAGLDEQFF.

This chain joins TRBV4-2 and TRBJ2-7; 7 nucleotides match TRBD2. The V gene end was trimmed by 1 base and the J gene end by 12 bases; junction bases not matched to a gene: 6. CDR1 LGHNA and CDR2 YNFKEQ come from the germline V gene. CDR3 length: 12 amino acids. The CDR3 DNA sequence: TGTGCCAGCAGCCAAGTCGGGCGGGAGTCGTACTTC. It encodes CASSQVGRESYF.

This chain uses TRBV6-4 with TRBJ1-2; 10 nucleotides agree with TRBD1. Germline lookup yields CDR1 MRHNA and CDR2 SNTAGT. The CDR3 has 17 amino acids. Trimming at V came to 5 bases and at J to 5 bases, leaving 14 bases not matched to a gene. CDR3 DNA: TGTGCCAGCAGTCGCTACTACCTCGGGACAGGGGATTATGGCTACACCTTC. Amino acids: CASSRYYLGTGDYGYTF.

J is TRBJ2-3 and V is TRBV2; D call uncertain. Trimming cost V 6 bases and J 1 base, with 11 bases left between them. The CDR3 contains 14 residues. CDR1 SNHLY and CDR2 FYNNEI come from the germline V gene. This CDR3 reads CASSAVGGTDTQYF. The CDR3 DNA reads TGTGCCAGCAGCGCCGTAGGAGGCACAGATACGCAGTATTTT.

This rearrangement joins TRBV7-3 to TRBJ2-6; no clear D gene. Trimming shortened V by 5 bases and J by 2 bases, and 13 bases separated the two germline ends. The CDR3 totals 16 residues. Germline V gene data show CDR1 as SGHTA and CDR2 as FQGTGA. The CDR3 DNA sequence: TGTGCCAGCAGCCCAACAGAGTCAGCTGGGGCCAACGTCCTGACTTTC. Its protein product is CASSPTESAGANVLTF.

This chain uses TRBV19 with TRBJ2-7; D is unresolved. Trimming removed 5 bases at V and 0 bases at J, with 14 bases between. There are 15 residues in the CDR3. Germline V lookup: CDR1 LNHDA, CDR2 SQIVND (reference sequence). The CDR3 nucleotides read TGTGCCAGTAGTCGAAGCGTCCTGAGCTCCTACGAGCAGTACTTC. Protein: CASSRSVLSSYEQYF.

The chain couples TRBV10-3 to TRBJ1-1; tentatively, D is TRBD1 (5 bases). V was trimmed by 3 bases and J by 0 bases, leaving 8 bases between them. The CDR3 runs 14 residues. The germline V gene has CDR1 ENHRY and CDR2 SYGVKD. The DNA for the CDR3 is TGTGCCATCAGTGAACAGGCCATGAACACTGAAGCTTTCTTT. This gives the protein CAISEQAMNTEAFF.

This clone has only one observation. This sequence joins TRBV28 and TRBJ1-5; D unclear. This CDR3 is built from 13 residues. Between the trimmed V and J ends, which lost 7 bases and 3 bases, there was a span of 10 bases. Germline-derived CDR1 and CDR2 are MDHEN and SYDVKM. The CDR3 DNA follows: TGTGCCAGCATTAAAAATCTCAATCAGCCCCAGCATTTT. Translating gives CASIKNLNQPQHF.